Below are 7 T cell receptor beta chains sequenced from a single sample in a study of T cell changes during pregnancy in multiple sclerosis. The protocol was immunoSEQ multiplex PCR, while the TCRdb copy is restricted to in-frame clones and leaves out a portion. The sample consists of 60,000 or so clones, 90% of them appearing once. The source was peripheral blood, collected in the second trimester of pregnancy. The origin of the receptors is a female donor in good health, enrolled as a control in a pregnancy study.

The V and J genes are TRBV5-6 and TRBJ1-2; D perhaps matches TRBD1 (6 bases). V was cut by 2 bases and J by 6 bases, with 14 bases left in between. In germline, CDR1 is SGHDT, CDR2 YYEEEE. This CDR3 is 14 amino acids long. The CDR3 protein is CASSFGQSSDGYTF. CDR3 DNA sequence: TGTGCCAGCAGCTTCGGACAGTCTTCTGATGGCTACACCTTC. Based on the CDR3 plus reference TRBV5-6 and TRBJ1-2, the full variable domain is DAGVTQSPTHLIKTRGQQVTLRCSPKSGHDTVSWYQQALGQGPQFIFQYYEEEERQRGNFPDRFSGHQFPNYSSELNVNALLLGDSALYLCASSFGQSSDGYTFGSGTRLTVV.

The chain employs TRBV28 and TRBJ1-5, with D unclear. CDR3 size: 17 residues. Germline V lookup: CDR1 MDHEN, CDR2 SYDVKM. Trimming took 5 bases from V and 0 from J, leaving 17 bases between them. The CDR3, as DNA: TGTGCCAGCAGTCTCCCCAGGCCGGCAGTTAGCAATCAGCCCCAGCATTTT. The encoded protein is CASSLPRPAVSNQPQHF.

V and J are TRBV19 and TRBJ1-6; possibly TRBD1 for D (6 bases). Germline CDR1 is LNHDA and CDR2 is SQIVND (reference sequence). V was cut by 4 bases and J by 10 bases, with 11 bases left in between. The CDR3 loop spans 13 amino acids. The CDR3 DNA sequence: TGTGCCAGTAGTAACAGGGTCAGCTCACCCCTCCACTTT. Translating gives CASSNRVSSPLHF.

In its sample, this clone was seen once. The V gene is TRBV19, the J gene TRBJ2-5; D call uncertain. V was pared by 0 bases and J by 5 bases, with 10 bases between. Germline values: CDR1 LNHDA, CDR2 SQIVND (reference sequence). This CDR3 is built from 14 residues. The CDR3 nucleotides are TGTGCCAGTAGTATAGATCGGGTGGCGGAGACCCAGTACTTC. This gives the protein CASSIDRVAETQYF.

This CDR3 is CASSPPGQLGGYTF. In nucleotides, the CDR3 is TGTGCCAGCAGCCCCCCGGGACAGTTAGGTGGCTACACCTTC. This chain joins TRBV28 and TRBJ1-2; 7 bases line up with TRBD1. Germline values: CDR1 MDHEN, CDR2 SYDVKM. This CDR3 comprises 14 residues. V trimming: 6 bases; J trimming: 7 bases; junction bases outside the gene matches: 11.

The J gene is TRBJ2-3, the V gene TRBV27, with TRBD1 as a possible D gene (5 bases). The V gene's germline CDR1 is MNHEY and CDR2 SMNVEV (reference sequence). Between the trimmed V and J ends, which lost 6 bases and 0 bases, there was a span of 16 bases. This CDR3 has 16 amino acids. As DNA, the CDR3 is TGTGCCAGCAGAGACACAGGTTTTTCTAGCACAGATACGCAGTATTTT. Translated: CASRDTGFSSTDTQYF.

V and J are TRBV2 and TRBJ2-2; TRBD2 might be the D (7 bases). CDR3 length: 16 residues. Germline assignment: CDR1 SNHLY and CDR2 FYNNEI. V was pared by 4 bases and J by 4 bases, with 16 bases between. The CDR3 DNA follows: TGTGCCAGCAGTGTTTCGGGGGGCGTGGGCACCGGGGAGCTGTTTTTT. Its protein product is CASSVSGGVGTGELFF.